This TCR beta chain was obtained from a study of blood T cell repertoires in COVID-19. Overall study: In each case, the material was cDNA or gDNA derived from T cells, B-cell-depleted T cells, or PBMCs.

The J segment lost 8 bases and the V segment lost 6 bases, leaving 7 bases of the junction unmatched. The CDR3 covers 13 residues. Germline-derived CDR1 and CDR2 are MNHEY and SVGAGI. Sequencing used immunoSEQ multiplex PCR; TCRdb keeps in-frame clones, though not all of them. Of 650,000 to 800,000 clones detected, 80% to 90% appear once; the ten largest clones hold more than 0.25%. The sample comprised peripheral blood. The receptor's source is a woman between 18 and 29 years old with acute or convalescent COVID-19. V and J are TRBV6-5 and TRBJ1-2; 9 bases align to TRBD1. CDR3 nucleotide sequence: TGTGCCAGCAGAAGGGACAGGGAAGCGGGCTACACCTTC. Protein product: CASRRDREAGYTF.